The clone carrying this T cell receptor (beta chain) was seen at least ten times. TCRdb fed the RACE reads into MiXCR, producing one record per CDR3 protein. The sample has approximately 110,000 distinct CDR3 sequences; less than 10% are singletons. Time point of the sample: patch test 2, 6 weeks after DPC sensitization. Documented treatment: therapeutic diphenylcyclopropenone sensitization with weekly scalp DPC. It was unfractionated whole blood from which total RNA was extracted. The sample is drawn from a study of human T cells and chemical hapten exposure. V lost 4 bases, J lost 4 bases, and 10 bases lay in between. In germline, CDR1 is LGHDT, CDR2 YNNKEL (reference sequence). The CDR3 is 14 residues long.

The chain joins TRBV3-1 to TRBJ2-2, with D uncertain. This specimen consisted of whole blood, obtained in connection with sensitization to the hapten diphenylcyclopropenone (DPC). The sequence was obtained from a woman in her thirties or forties with alopecia areata. Some clones in this sample may be carry-over from other donors' samples. CDR3 residues: CASSPPRSTGELFF. CDR3 DNA: TGTGCCAGCAGCCCCCCTCGATCCACCGGGGAGCTGTTTTTT. The whole variable domain, remainder taken from reference TRBV3-1 and TRBJ2-2, is DTAVSQTPKYLVTQMGNDKSIKCEQNLGHDTMYWYKQDSKKFLKIMFSYNNKELIINETVPNRFSPKSPDKAHLNLHINSLELGDSAVYFCASSPPRSTGELFFGEGSRLTVL.